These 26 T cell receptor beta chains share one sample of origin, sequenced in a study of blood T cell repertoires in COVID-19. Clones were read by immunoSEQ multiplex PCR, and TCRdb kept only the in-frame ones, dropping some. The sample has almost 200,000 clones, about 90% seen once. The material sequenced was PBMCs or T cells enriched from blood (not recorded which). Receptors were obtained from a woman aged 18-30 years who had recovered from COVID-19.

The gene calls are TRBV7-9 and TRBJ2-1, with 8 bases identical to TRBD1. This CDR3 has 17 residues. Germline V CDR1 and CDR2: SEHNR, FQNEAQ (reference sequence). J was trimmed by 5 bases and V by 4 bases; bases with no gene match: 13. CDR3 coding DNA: TGTGCCAGCAGCTCGCGACCAGGGGGCCGGGATGACAATGAGCAGTTCTTC. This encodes CASSSRPGGRDDNEQFF.

This CDR3 reads CASSQTGGGNTIYF. The CDR3 region has the DNA TGTGCCAGCAGCCAGACAGGGGGTGGAAACACCATATATTTT. The V call is TRBV3-1 (or the pseudogene TRBV3-2), the J call TRBJ1-3, with 9 bases lining up with TRBD1. V was clipped by 3 bases and J by 3 bases; unmatched bases: 0. The CDR3 is made up of 14 amino acids. CDR1 and CDR2 from the germline V gene are LGHDT and YNNKEL (reference sequence).

The CDR3 nucleotides are TGTGCCAGCTCACCACGACTAGATAGCGATGAGCAGTTCTTC. Encoded protein: CASSPRLDSDEQFF. The chain uses TRBV18 and TRBJ2-1; D possibly corresponds to TRBD2 (6 bases). Germline CDR1 is KGHSH and CDR2 is LQKENI. The CDR3 runs 14 residues. The ends were cut back, 1 base at V and 8 bases at J, with 12 bases in the middle.

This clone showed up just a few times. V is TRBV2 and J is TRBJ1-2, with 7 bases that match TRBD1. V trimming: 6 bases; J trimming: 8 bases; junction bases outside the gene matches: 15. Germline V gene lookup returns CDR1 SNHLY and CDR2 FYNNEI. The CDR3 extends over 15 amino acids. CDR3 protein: CASREDRPLAGGYTF. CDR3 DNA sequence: TGTGCCAGCAGAGAGGACAGGCCCCTCGCGGGGGGCTACACCTTC. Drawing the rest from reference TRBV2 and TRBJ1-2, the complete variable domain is EPEVTQTPSHQVTQMGQEVILRCVPISNHLYFYWYRQILGQKVEFLVSFYNNEISEKSEIFDDQFSVERPDGSNFTLKIRSTKLEDSAMYFCASREDRPLAGGYTFGSGTRLTVV.

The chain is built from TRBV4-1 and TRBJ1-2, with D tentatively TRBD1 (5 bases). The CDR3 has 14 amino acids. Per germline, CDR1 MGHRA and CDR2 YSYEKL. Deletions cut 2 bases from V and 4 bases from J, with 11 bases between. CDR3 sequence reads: CASSQWGEGYGYTF. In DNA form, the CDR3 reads TGCGCCAGCAGCCAATGGGGGGAAGGCTATGGCTACACCTTC.

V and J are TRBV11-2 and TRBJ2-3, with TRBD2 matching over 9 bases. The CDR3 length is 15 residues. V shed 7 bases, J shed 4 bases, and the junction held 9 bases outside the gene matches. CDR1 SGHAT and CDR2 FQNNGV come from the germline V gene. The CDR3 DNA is TGTGCCAGCACCCTCCGGGCGGGGGGGCCAGATACGCAGTATTTT. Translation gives CASTLRAGGPDTQYF.

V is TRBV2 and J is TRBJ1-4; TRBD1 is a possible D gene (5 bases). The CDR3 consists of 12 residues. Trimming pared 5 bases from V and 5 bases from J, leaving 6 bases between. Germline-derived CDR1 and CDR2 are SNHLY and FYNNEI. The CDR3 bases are TGTGCCAGCAGTCAGGGAAATGAAAAACTGTTTTTT. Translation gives CASSQGNEKLFF.

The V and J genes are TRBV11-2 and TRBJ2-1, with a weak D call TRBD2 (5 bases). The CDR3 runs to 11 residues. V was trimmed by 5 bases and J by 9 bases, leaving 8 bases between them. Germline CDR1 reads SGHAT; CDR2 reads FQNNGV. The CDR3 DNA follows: TGTGCCAGCAGCCCCGAGGGTGAGCAGTTCTTC. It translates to CASSPEGEQFF.

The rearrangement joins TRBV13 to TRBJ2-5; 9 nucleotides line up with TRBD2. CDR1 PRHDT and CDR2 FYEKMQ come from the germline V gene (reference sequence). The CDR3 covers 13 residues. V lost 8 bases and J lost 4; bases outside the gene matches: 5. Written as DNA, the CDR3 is TGTGCCAGCTCTCGACTAGCGGTAGAGACCCAGTACTTC. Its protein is CASSRLAVETQYF.

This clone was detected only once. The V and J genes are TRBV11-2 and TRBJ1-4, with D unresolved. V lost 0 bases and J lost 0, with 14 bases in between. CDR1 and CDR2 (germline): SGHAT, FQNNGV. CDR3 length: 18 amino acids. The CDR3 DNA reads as TGTGCCAGCAGCTTAGAGGTAGTGGGGAGAACAACTAATGAAAAACTGTTTTTT. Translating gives CASSLEVVGRTTNEKLFF. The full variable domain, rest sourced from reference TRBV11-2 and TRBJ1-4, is EAGVAQSPRYKIIEKRQSVAFWCNPISGHATLYWYQQILGQGPKLLIQFQNNGVVDDSQLPKDRFSAERLKGVDSTLKIQPAKLEDSAVYLCASSLEVVGRTTNEKLFFGSGTQLSVL.

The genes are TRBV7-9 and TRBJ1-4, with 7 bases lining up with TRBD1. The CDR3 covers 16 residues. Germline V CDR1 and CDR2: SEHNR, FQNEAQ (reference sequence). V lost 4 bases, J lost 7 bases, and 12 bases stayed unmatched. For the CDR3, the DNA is TGTGCCAGCAGCTCCCAGGGACAGTGGTGGGCTGAAAAACTGTTTTTT. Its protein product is CASSSQGQWWAEKLFF.

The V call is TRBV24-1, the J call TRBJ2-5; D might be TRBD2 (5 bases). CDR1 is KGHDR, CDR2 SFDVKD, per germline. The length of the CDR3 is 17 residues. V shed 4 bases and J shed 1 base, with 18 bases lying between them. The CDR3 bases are TGTGCCACCAGTGACCGAGATAGACTATCATTCCAAGAGACCCAGTACTTC. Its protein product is CATSDRDRLSFQETQYF.

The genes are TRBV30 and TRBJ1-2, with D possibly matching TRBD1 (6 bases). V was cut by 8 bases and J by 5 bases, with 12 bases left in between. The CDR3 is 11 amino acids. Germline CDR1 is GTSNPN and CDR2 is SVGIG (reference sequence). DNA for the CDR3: TGTGCCCGGACAGTTCAATATGGCTACACCTTC. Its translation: CARTVQYGYTF.

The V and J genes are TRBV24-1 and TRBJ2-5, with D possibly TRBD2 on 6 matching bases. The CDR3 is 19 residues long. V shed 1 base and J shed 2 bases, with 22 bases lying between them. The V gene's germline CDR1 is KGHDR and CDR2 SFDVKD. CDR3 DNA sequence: TGTGCCACCAGTGATTTTTGGTCGGGTGGAACGGGGGAGCAAGAGACCCAGTACTTC. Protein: CATSDFWSGGTGEQETQYF.

DNA for the CDR3: TGTGCCACCAGCAGAGATAGGGGTTCCTTCTCGACTAATGAAAAACTGTTTTTT. Its translation: CATSRDRGSFSTNEKLFF. The chain links TRBV15 to TRBJ1-4; D is possibly TRBD1 (5 bases). This CDR3 region has 18 residues. Trimming stripped 0 bases from V and 2 bases from J, with 16 bases between. Germline V lookup: CDR1 LNHNV, CDR2 YYDKDF (reference sequence).

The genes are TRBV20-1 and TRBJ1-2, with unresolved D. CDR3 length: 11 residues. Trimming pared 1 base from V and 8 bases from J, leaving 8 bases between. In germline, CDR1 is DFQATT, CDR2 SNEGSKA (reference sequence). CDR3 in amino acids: CSARVERGYTF. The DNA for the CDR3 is TGCAGTGCTAGAGTCGAGCGGGGCTACACCTTC.

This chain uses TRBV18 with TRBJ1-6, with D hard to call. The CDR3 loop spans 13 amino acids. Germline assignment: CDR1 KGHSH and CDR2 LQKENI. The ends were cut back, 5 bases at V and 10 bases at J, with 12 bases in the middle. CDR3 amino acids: CASSSDSVSPLHF. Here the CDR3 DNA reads TGTGCCAGCTCAAGCGATTCGGTGTCACCCCTCCACTTT.

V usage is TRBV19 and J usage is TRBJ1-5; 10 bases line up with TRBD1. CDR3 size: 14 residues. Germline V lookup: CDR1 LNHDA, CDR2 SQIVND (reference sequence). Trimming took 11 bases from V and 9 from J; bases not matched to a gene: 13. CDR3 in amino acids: CACQSGTGVGPQHF. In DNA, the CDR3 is TGTGCCTGCCAATCCGGGACAGGGGTCGGGCCCCAGCATTTT. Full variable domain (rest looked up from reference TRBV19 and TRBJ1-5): DGGITQSPKYLFRKEGQNVTLSCEQNLNHDAMYWYRQDPGQGLRLIYYSQIVNDFQKGDIAEGYSVSREKKESFPLTVTSAQKNPTAFYLCACQSGTGVGPQHFGDGTRLSIL.

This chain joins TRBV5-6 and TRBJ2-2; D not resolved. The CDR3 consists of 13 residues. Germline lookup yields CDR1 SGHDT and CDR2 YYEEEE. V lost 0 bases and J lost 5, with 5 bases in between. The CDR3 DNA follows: TGTGCCAGCAGCTTGGCCGGGACCGGGGAGCTGTTTTTT. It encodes CASSLAGTGELFF.

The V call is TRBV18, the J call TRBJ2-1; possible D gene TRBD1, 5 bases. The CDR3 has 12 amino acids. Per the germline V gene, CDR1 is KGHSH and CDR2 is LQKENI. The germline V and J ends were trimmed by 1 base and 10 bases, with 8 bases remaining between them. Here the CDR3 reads CASSPQGMEQFF. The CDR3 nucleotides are TGTGCCAGCTCACCACAGGGGATGGAGCAGTTCTTC.

CDR3 bases: TGTGCCAGCACCCGGGACAGCCGGAACACCGGGGAGCTGTTTTTT. It encodes CASTRDSRNTGELFF. V is TRBV28 and J is TRBJ2-2, with 7 bases aligning to TRBD1. Germline V lookup: CDR1 MDHEN, CDR2 SYDVKM. V shed 7 bases, J shed 1 base, and the junction held 6 bases outside the gene matches. CDR3 length: 15 amino acids. Full variable domain (remainder filled in from reference TRBV28 and TRBJ2-2): DVKVTQSSRYLVKRTGEKVFLECVQDMDHENMFWYRQDPGLGLRLIYFSYDVKMKEKGDIPEGYSVSREKKERFSLILESASTNQTSMYLCASTRDSRNTGELFFGEGSRLTVL.

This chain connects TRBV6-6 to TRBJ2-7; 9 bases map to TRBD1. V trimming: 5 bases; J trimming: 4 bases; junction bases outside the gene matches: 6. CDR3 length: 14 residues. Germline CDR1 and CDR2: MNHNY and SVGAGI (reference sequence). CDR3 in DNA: TGTGCCAGCAGTGCGACAGGGGGTCTTTACGAGCAGTACTTC. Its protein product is CASSATGGLYEQYF.

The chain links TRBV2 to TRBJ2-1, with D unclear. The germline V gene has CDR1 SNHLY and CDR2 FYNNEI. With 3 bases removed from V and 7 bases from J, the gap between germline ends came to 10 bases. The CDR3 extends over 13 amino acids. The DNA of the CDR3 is TGTGCCAGCAGTGAGGGCCCCAGGAATGAGCAGTTCTTC. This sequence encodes CASSEGPRNEQFF. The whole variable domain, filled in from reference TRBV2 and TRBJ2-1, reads EPEVTQTPSHQVTQMGQEVILRCVPISNHLYFYWYRQILGQKVEFLVSFYNNEISEKSEIFDDQFSVERPDGSNFTLKIRSTKLEDSAMYFCASSEGPRNEQFFGPGTRLTVL.

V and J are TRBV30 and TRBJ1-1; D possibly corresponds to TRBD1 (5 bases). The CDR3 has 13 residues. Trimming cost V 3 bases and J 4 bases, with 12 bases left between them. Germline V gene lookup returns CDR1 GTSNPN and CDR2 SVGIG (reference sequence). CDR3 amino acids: CAWSRVGATEAFF. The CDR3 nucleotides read TGTGCCTGGAGCAGGGTAGGGGCCACTGAAGCTTTCTTT.

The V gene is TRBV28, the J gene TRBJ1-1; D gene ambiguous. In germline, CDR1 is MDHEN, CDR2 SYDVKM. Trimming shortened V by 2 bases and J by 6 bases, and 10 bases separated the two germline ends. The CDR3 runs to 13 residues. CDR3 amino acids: CASSLNSPSEAFF. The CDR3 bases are TGTGCCAGCAGTTTAAACAGCCCGTCTGAAGCTTTCTTT.

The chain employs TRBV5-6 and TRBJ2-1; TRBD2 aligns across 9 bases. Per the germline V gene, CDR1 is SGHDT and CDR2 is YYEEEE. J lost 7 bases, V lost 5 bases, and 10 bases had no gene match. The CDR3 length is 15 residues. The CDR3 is CASSPQAGGRNEQFF. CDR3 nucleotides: TGTGCCAGCAGTCCCCAGGCGGGGGGGCGTAATGAGCAGTTCTTC.